The 6 T cell receptor beta chains in this list originate from one sample, sequenced in a study of cytomegalovirus exposure and HLA in healthy donors. Clones were read by immunoSEQ multiplex PCR, and TCRdb kept only the in-frame ones, dropping some. Here the sample spans over 60,000 clones, 96% being singletons. The source material was PBMCs. The origin of the receptors is a woman between 18 and 30 years old in good health and CMV-seropositive.

J is TRBJ1-3 and V is TRBV7-2; D might be TRBD1 (5 bases). The V gene's germline CDR1 is SGHTA and CDR2 FQGNSA. This CDR3 contains 14 residues. V was cut by 4 bases and J by 7 bases, with 14 bases left in between. Here the CDR3 DNA reads TGTGCCAGCAGCTCAGATGTCCGGGGGAACACCATATATTTT. This translates into CASSSDVRGNTIYF.

This chain joins TRBV10-3 and TRBJ2-7, with 13 nucleotides matching TRBD2. The CDR3 has 15 residues. V lost 10 bases, J lost 2 bases, and 8 bases stayed unmatched. Germline values: CDR1 ENHRY, CDR2 SYGVKD. CDR3 DNA: TGTGCCACCTACTCTGGACTAGCGGGGGCCTACGAGCAGTACTTC. As protein: CATYSGLAGAYEQYF.

The J gene is TRBJ1-1, the V gene TRBV6-6, with 7 nucleotides matching TRBD1. Germline CDR1 MNHNY, CDR2 SVGAGI (reference sequence). V gave up 4 bases and J gave up 4 bases; unmatched junction bases: 12. This CDR3 is 16 amino acids long. This CDR3 is CASSSQTGLFSTEAFF. The CDR3 region has the DNA TGTGCCAGCAGTTCTCAGACAGGGTTGTTCAGCACTGAAGCTTTCTTT.

The CDR3 is CASSKGTGTQPQHF. The CDR3 region has the DNA TGTGCCAGTAGTAAAGGGACAGGGACTCAGCCCCAGCATTTT. The chain employs TRBV19 and TRBJ1-5; 9 bases map to TRBD1. The CDR3 has 14 residues. Germline V gene lookup returns CDR1 LNHDA and CDR2 SQIVND (reference sequence). V was clipped by 4 bases and J by 6 bases; unmatched bases: 4.

V gene TRBV6-6 combines with J gene TRBJ2-5, with D unclear. CDR1 is MNHNY, CDR2 SVGAGI, per germline (reference sequence). V was shortened by 0 bases and J by 1 base, with 9 bases between the two germline ends. This CDR3 contains 15 residues. This CDR3 is CASSYSFSSQETQYF. For the CDR3, the DNA is TGTGCCAGCAGTTACTCGTTCTCCTCCCAAGAGACCCAGTACTTC.

V usage is TRBV28 and J usage is TRBJ2-1; TRBD1 agrees at 9 bases. The CDR3 is 16 residues long. J lost 5 bases, V lost 0 bases, and 5 bases had no gene match. The germline V gene encodes CDR1 MDHEN and CDR2 SYDVKM. Written as DNA, the CDR3 is TGTGCCAGCAGTTTATGGCGACAGGGGGTCGACAATGAGCAGTTCTTC. It is translated as CASSLWRQGVDNEQFF.